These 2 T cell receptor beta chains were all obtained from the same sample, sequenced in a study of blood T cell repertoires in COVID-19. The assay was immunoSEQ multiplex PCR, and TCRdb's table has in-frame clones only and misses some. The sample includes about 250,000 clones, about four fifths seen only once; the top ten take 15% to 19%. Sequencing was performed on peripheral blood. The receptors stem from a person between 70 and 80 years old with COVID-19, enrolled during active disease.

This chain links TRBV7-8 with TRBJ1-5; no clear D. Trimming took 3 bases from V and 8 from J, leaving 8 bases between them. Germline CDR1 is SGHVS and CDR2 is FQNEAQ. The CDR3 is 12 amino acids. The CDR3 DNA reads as TGTGCCAGCAGCTTGATTCGGGAGCCCCAGCATTTT. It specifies CASSLIREPQHF.

Written as DNA, the CDR3 is TGTGCCAGTAGTATAGCCCTAGCGGGGGGTATCGAGCAGTACTTC. This codes for CASSIALAGGIEQYF. The genes are TRBV19 and TRBJ2-7; TRBD2 agrees at 11 bases. V dropped 1 base and J dropped 6; count of bases not matched to a gene: 5. Germline V gene lookup returns CDR1 LNHDA and CDR2 SQIVND (reference sequence). The CDR3 runs 15 residues.